This T cell receptor (beta chain) was sequenced for a study of blood T cell repertoires in COVID-19. This CDR3 region has 15 residues. Germline V gene sequence: CDR1 SGHAT, CDR2 FQDESV (reference sequence). The junction had 5 bases not matched to a gene; V was cut back by 4 bases and J by 2 bases. Repertoires were generated with immunoSEQ multiplex PCR, while TCRdb's copy carries only in-frame clones and drops some. The table records a few hundred thousand clones, approximately 90% of them present only once. The sample consisted of peripheral blood. The rearrangement uses TRBV11-1 and TRBJ2-3; 8 bases agree with TRBD2. This sequence was found in a middle-aged man with acute or convalescent COVID-19. CDR3 sequence reads: CASSSGLGNTDTQYF. Written as DNA, the CDR3 is TGTGCCAGCAGCTCGGGACTAGGCAACACAGATACGCAGTATTTT.